This passage covers 26 T cell receptor beta chains from one sample sequenced in a study of beta chain features in type 1 diabetes. Every isolated RNA sample was fully reverse transcribed, so sequencing captured expressed TCRB transcripts. Using immunoSEQ multiplex PCR, the repertoire was profiled, and TCRdb retains in-frame clones only, with some absent. The table shows around 300,000 clones, with 8% occurring only once. The sequencing sample was made of central memory CD4+ T cells from blood. These TCRs come from a woman aged 18-29 years in good health.

The sample holds a few counts of this clone. The chain carries TRBV7-9 and TRBJ1-4; D is unresolved. Germline CDR1 SEHNR, CDR2 FQNEAQ (reference sequence). The CDR3 runs to 15 residues. The V and J ends lost 5 bases and 0 bases respectively, with 10 bases between them. The CDR3 DNA sequence: TGTGCCAGCAGCGGAGGGCTTGCAACTAATGAAAAACTGTTTTTT. Translated, it gives CASSGGLATNEKLFF.

This clone was seen a few times. The chain couples TRBV15 to TRBJ1-5; D is undetermined. The germline V gene has CDR1 LNHNV and CDR2 YYDKDF (reference sequence). V shed 2 bases and J shed 5 bases, with 7 bases lying between them. The CDR3 runs 13 residues. CDR3 in DNA: TGTGCCACCAGCAGATCGGGGTATCAGCCCCAGCATTTT. Translated, it gives CATSRSGYQPQHF.

This clone turned up a few times. The gene calls are TRBV7-9 and TRBJ2-1; D unclear. The V gene lost 3 bases and the J gene lost 2 bases, with 14 bases spanning the gap. Germline V CDR1 and CDR2: SEHNR, FQNEAQ (reference sequence). This CDR3 comprises 16 residues. The CDR3 here is CASSFRTYPPYNEQFF. CDR3 sequence (DNA): TGTGCCAGCAGCTTTAGAACCTACCCCCCCTACAATGAGCAGTTCTTC.

The chain employs TRBV7-3 and TRBJ2-7; 9 positions match TRBD1. This CDR3 is built from 15 residues. V trimming: 11 bases; J trimming: 2 bases; junction bases outside the gene matches: 13. In germline, CDR1 is SGHTA, CDR2 FQGTGA. The CDR3: CASIARDRVAYEQYV. The CDR3 bases are TGTGCCTCAATTGCCCGGGACAGGGTGGCCTACGAGCAGTACGTC.

Regarding this clone: A read error may explain this, as a much larger clone is one base away. This chain links TRBV6-6 with TRBJ1-5; D gene unclear. CDR1 is MNHNY, CDR2 SVGAGI, per germline (reference sequence). The V and J ends lost 4 bases and 4 bases respectively, with 11 bases between them. There are 14 residues in the CDR3. The CDR3 reads CASSSREANQPQHF. The CDR3 coding sequence is TGTGCCAGCAGTTCCCGGGAGGCGAATCAGCCCCAGCATTTT.

V is TRBV10-1 and J is TRBJ2-7, with 7 bases lining up with TRBD1. After removal of 4 bases from V and 3 bases from J, the junction contained 3 bases not matched to a gene. Per germline, CDR1 WNHNN and CDR2 SYGVQD (reference sequence). This CDR3 is built from 13 residues. For the CDR3, the DNA is TGCGCCAGCAGTGGGGGACAGTACTACGAGCAGTACGTC. Its protein is CASSGGQYYEQYV.

This clone was found a few times. The chain recombines TRBV7-9 with TRBJ2-5; D is ambiguous. The germline gives CDR1 SEHNR, CDR2 FQNEAQ (reference sequence). The CDR3 is made up of 14 amino acids. With 6 bases removed from V and 0 bases from J, the gap between germline ends came to 11 bases. As DNA, the CDR3 is TGTGCCAGCAGTCGAAGACTGTACCAAGAGACCCAGTACTTC. Protein sequence: CASSRRLYQETQYF.

This clone was observed a handful of times. The chain uses TRBV11-2 and TRBJ2-7; possibly TRBD2 for D (7 bases). Germline CDR1 and CDR2: SGHAT and FQNNGV. V dropped 6 bases and J dropped 0 bases, with 15 bases sitting between them. The CDR3 contains 15 residues. CDR3 DNA sequence: TGTGCCAGCAGTCGTGGAGGGGGGGTCTCCTACGAGCAGTACTTC. As protein: CASSRGGGVSYEQYF.

There are a few counts of this clone. The chain employs TRBV11-2 and TRBJ2-5; 7 nucleotides align to TRBD1. Losses at the gene ends were 5 bases for V and 1 base for J; bases not matched to a gene: 7. The CDR3 length is 15 residues. The germline CDR1 and CDR2 sequences are SGHAT and FQNNGV. CDR3 amino acids: CASSLGGAGQETQYF. Written as DNA, the CDR3 is TGTGCCAGCAGCCTAGGGGGCGCGGGCCAAGAGACCCAGTACTTC. The whole variable domain, filled in from reference TRBV11-2 and TRBJ2-5, reads EAGVAQSPRYKIIEKRQSVAFWCNPISGHATLYWYQQILGQGPKLLIQFQNNGVVDDSQLPKDRFSAERLKGVDSTLKIQPAKLEDSAVYLCASSLGGAGQETQYFGPGTRLLVL.

The chain is built from TRBV15 and TRBJ2-4; possibly TRBD2 for D (5 bases). Trimming removed 3 bases from V and 0 bases from J, with 15 bases in between. The CDR3 covers 17 residues. From germline, CDR1 is LNHNV and CDR2 YYDKDF (reference sequence). The CDR3 here is CATSSLREGLAKNIQYF. CDR3 in DNA: TGTGCCACCAGCAGCCTTCGAGAAGGACTAGCCAAAAACATTCAGTACTTC.

This clone appeared a few times. The rearrangement links TRBV5-1 to TRBJ2-3; no firm D call. The CDR3 covers 12 residues. The V end was cut by 6 bases, the J end by 7 bases, with 12 bases between. Germline V gene lookup returns CDR1 SGHRS and CDR2 YFSETQ. The CDR3 protein is CASNGRGYTQYF. The CDR3 nucleotides read TGCGCCAGCAACGGACGCGGTTATACGCAGTATTTT.

The V call is TRBV5-1, the J call TRBJ1-1; D is uncertain. The CDR3 totals 14 residues. V lost 0 bases and J 0 bases, leaving 6 bases between the germline ends. The germline gives CDR1 SGHRS, CDR2 YFSETQ. As DNA, the CDR3 is TGCGCCAGCAGCTTGGTGGGATTGAACACTGAAGCTTTCTTT. Amino acid sequence: CASSLVGLNTEAFF. The full variable domain, rest sourced from reference TRBV5-1 and TRBJ1-1, is KAGVTQTPRYLIKTRGQQVTLSCSPISGHRSVSWYQQTPGQGLQFLFEYFSETQRNKGNFPGRFSGRQFSNSRSEMNVSTLELGDSALYLCASSLVGLNTEAFFGQGTRLTVV.

This clone was seen only a few times. Distinct nucleotide sequences in the sample also encode this CDR3. This chain uses TRBV20-1 with TRBJ2-5; no clear D. The CDR3 extends over 11 amino acids. Germline values: CDR1 DFQATT, CDR2 SNEGSKA (reference sequence). With 3 bases removed from V and 5 bases from J, the gap between germline ends came to 7 bases. The CDR3 region is CSARDRETQYF. CDR3 nucleotide sequence: TGCAGTGCTAGGGATAGGGAGACCCAGTACTTC.

The chain uses TRBV6-1 and TRBJ1-6; D unclear. Trimming removed 7 bases at V and 7 bases at J, with 11 bases between. Germline-derived CDR1 and CDR2 are MNHNS and SASEGT. The CDR3 extends over 13 amino acids. The CDR3 DNA follows: TGTGCCAGCACGGCCCAGACAAATTCACCCCTCCACTTT. It is translated as CASTAQTNSPLHF.

The chain is built from TRBV4-3 and TRBJ1-4; D unresolved. CDR3 length: 12 amino acids. CDR1 is LGHNA and CDR2 is YSLEER in the germline V gene. Trimming pared 2 bases from V and 13 bases from J, leaving 11 bases between. The chain's CDR3 is CASSQPHPPLFF. The DNA for the CDR3 is TGCGCCAGCAGCCAACCGCACCCCCCACTGTTTTTT.

This clone has a handful of counts. This chain joins TRBV11-3 and TRBJ2-7; TRBD1 matches 9 bases. With 3 bases clipped from V and 5 bases from J, the junction kept 5 bases outside the gene matches. The CDR3 is made up of 14 amino acids. The germline CDR1 and CDR2 sequences are SGHNT and YENEEA. The CDR3 nucleotides read TGTGCCAGCAGCTTGGGGACAGGGAGACACGAGCAGTACTTC. This sequence encodes CASSLGTGRHEQYF. The full variable domain, in which reference TRBV11-3 and TRBJ2-7 provide the parts outside the CDR3, is EAGVVQSPRYKIIEKKQPVAFWCNPISGHNTLYWYLQNLGQGPELLIRYENEEAVDDSQLPKDRFSAERLKGVDSTLKIQPAELGDSAVYLCASSLGTGRHEQYFGPGTRLTVT.

This clone has a handful of counts. This chain uses TRBV30 with TRBJ1-2; D unclear. From germline, CDR1 is GTSNPN and CDR2 SVGIG (reference sequence). V lost 7 bases and J lost 7, with 19 bases in between. The CDR3 is made up of 13 amino acids. CDR3 region: CAYPGRLLSGYTF. The DNA for the CDR3 is TGTGCCTATCCAGGCAGGCTGTTGAGTGGCTACACCTTC.

This clone has only one observation. This sequence joins TRBV29-1 and TRBJ1-2, with a possible D match to TRBD1 (6 bases). The CDR3 runs 14 residues. Germline CDR1 SQVTM, CDR2 ANQGSEA. Trimming took 6 bases from V and 2 from J, leaving 16 bases between them. CDR3 sequence reads: CSVKPQGSNYGYTF. In DNA, the CDR3 is TGCAGCGTGAAACCACAGGGCAGCAACTATGGCTACACCTTC.

The gene calls are TRBV7-2 and TRBJ1-2; the D is unclear. In germline, CDR1 is SGHTA, CDR2 FQGNSA. This CDR3 region has 15 residues. V was trimmed by 5 bases and J by 4 bases, leaving 17 bases between them. This chain's CDR3 is CASSRGRANAYGYTF. The DNA of the CDR3 is TGTGCCAGCAGCCGGGGTCGGGCCAACGCCTATGGCTACACCTTC.

The chain combines TRBV4-2 with TRBJ1-5; D is possibly TRBD1 (5 bases). The CDR3 runs 16 residues. V lost 2 bases, J lost 5 bases, and 16 bases lay in between. Germline V gives CDR1 LGHNA, CDR2 YNFKEQ. DNA of the CDR3: TGTGCCAGCAGCCAAAGACCGGGGCGGAAGGATCAGCCCCAGCATTTT. This translates into CASSQRPGRKDQPQHF.

The CDR3 protein is CASSVEGTSGSTGELFF. The CDR3 nucleotides are TGTGCCAGCAGCGTAGAGGGGACTAGCGGGAGCACCGGGGAGCTGTTTTTT. The chain has TRBV9 and TRBJ2-2; TRBD2 agrees at 14 bases. Looked up from germline, CDR1 is SGDLS and CDR2 is YYNGEE. The CDR3 is 17 amino acids. J gave up 4 bases and V 0 bases, and 2 bases lay outside the gene matches. Combining the CDR3 with reference TRBV9 and TRBJ2-2 gives the whole variable domain DSGVTQTPKHLITATGQRVTLRCSPRSGDLSVYWYQQSLDQGLQFLIQYYNGEERAKGNILERFSAQQFPDLHSELNLSSLELGDSALYFCASSVEGTSGSTGELFFGEGSRLTVL.

This rearrangement joins TRBV21-1 to TRBJ1-6. TRBV21-1 is labeled a pseudogene. This CDR3 has 18 residues. CDR3 amino acids: CASSNGTGTDSYNSPLHF. CDR3 sequence (DNA): TGTGCCAGCAGCAACGGGACCGGGACCGACTCCTATAATTCACCCCTCCACTTT.

This chain joins TRBV5-1 and TRBJ2-7, with 12 bases matching TRBD2. Trimming cost V 4 bases and J 6 bases; bases outside gene matches: 11. The CDR3 covers 16 residues. The germline CDR1 and CDR2 sequences are SGHRS and YFSETQ. In nucleotides, the CDR3 is TGCGCCAGCAGCACCGGACTAGCGGGAAAATGGGGCGAGCAGTACTTC. Translating it yields CASSTGLAGKWGEQYF.

The chain joins TRBV4-2 to TRBJ1-2, with 7 bases matching TRBD1. The CDR3 covers 15 residues. With V trimmed by 3 bases and J by 6 bases, 10 bases remained unmatched. The germline V gene encodes CDR1 LGHNA and CDR2 YNFKEQ. This chain's CDR3 is CASSQAGDSLNGYTF. Written as DNA, the CDR3 is TGTGCCAGCAGCCAGGCAGGGGACAGCTTAAATGGCTACACCTTC.

The CDR3 DNA is TGTGCCAGCAGCCAAGGCTCGGTCAAAGAGGGTGGTGGCTACACCTTC. Translating gives CASSQGSVKEGGGYTF. The V and J genes are TRBV14 and TRBJ1-2; D is unclear. CDR3 length: 16 residues. Germline V lookup: CDR1 SGHDN, CDR2 FVKESK. Trimming took 1 base from V and 7 from J, leaving 19 bases between them. Using reference TRBV14 and TRBJ1-2 for the parts outside the CDR3, the full variable domain is EAGVTQFPSHSVIEKGQTVTLRCDPISGHDNLYWYRRVMGKEIKFLLHFVKESKQDESGMPNNRFLAERTGGTYSTLKVQPAELEDSGVYFCASSQGSVKEGGGYTFGSGTRLTVV.

The gene calls are TRBV6-5 and TRBJ1-6; D ambiguous. Per germline, CDR1 MNHEY and CDR2 SVGAGI. The CDR3 is made up of 14 amino acids. Trimming left V 4 bases short and J 8 bases short, with 12 bases between. This CDR3 is CASSLWGMDSPLHF. The CDR3 bases are TGTGCCAGCAGTTTGTGGGGTATGGATTCACCCCTCCACTTT.